Shown below are 27 T cell receptor beta chains from a single sample sequenced in a study of cytomegalovirus exposure and HLA in healthy donors. The PCR was carried out with 60 Vbeta primers and 13 Jbeta primers. Profiling relied on immunoSEQ multiplex PCR, and the TCRdb table lists in-frame clones only, not all of them. The listing records tens of thousands of clones. Sequencing input: PBMCs. These receptors all come from a woman aged 55-70 years in good health and CMV-seropositive.

The CDR3 DNA reads TGTGCCAGCAGCCCGCGGACAGTAGTCCCCGGGGAGCTGTTTTTT. Residues: CASSPRTVVPGELFF. The chain links TRBV9 to TRBJ2-2, with D possibly TRBD1 on 6 matching bases. Trimming left V 4 bases short and J 6 bases short, with 16 bases between. Germline CDR1 and CDR2: SGDLS and YYNGEE. The CDR3 is 15 amino acids.

The rearrangement links TRBV10-3 to TRBJ2-7, with a possible D match to TRBD2 (7 bases). The germline V and J ends were trimmed by 10 bases and 0 bases, with 19 bases remaining between them. CDR1 is ENHRY, CDR2 SYGVKD, per germline. This CDR3 has 15 residues. The CDR3 coding sequence is TGTGCCACAGGAGGGGGGGCATCGAGCTCCTACGAGCAGTACTTC. The encoded protein is CATGGGASSSYEQYF.

CDR3 sequence (DNA): TGTGCCAGCTCAAAGAGCCTGAGCACAGATACGCAGTATTTT. It yields the protein CASSKSLSTDTQYF. The chain employs TRBV18 and TRBJ2-3; unclear D gene. The ends were cut back, 5 bases at V and 0 bases at J, with 9 bases in the middle. This CDR3 has 14 amino acids. Germline CDR1 and CDR2: KGHSH and LQKENI.

The chain uses TRBV6-1 and TRBJ1-5; D perhaps matches TRBD1 (5 bases). Deletions cut 6 bases from V and 7 bases from J, with 13 bases between. There are 13 residues in the CDR3. Germline values: CDR1 MNHNS, CDR2 SASEGT. CDR3 sequence: CASRGSGPQPQHF. CDR3 coding DNA: TGTGCCAGCAGAGGGTCAGGGCCCCAGCCCCAGCATTTT.

The V and J genes are TRBV25-1 and TRBJ1-6; D gene uncertain. The CDR3 is made up of 13 amino acids. From germline, CDR1 is MGHDK and CDR2 SYGVNS. The V and J ends lost 8 bases and 7 bases respectively, with 12 bases between them. For the CDR3, the DNA is TGTGCCAGCCTGTGGCCGTCGAATTCACCCCTCCACTTT. As protein: CASLWPSNSPLHF. The full variable domain, completed using reference TRBV25-1 and TRBJ1-6, is EADIYQTPRYLVIGTGKKITLECSQTMGHDKMYWYQQDPGMELHLIHYSYGVNSTEKGDLSSESTVSRIRTEHFPLTLESARPSHTSQYLCASLWPSNSPLHFGNGTRLTVT.

This chain uses TRBV10-3 with TRBJ1-2; 10 bases are a match to TRBD1. Germline CDR1 ENHRY, CDR2 SYGVKD. V was pared by 6 bases and J by 1 base, with 8 bases of the junction left unmatched. The CDR3 is made up of 16 amino acids. The CDR3 DNA is TGTGCCATCAGCGGACAGGGGGAGGGGATTAACTATGGCTACACCTTC. Amino acids: CAISGQGEGINYGYTF.

As regards this clone: This specimen includes other DNA sequences encoding the same CDR3. V is TRBV5-1 and J is TRBJ1-2; 7 bases match TRBD1. Germline CDR1 SGHRS, CDR2 YFSETQ. This CDR3 is 14 amino acids long. The ends lost 4 bases at V and 8 bases at J; junction bases unmatched: 11. As DNA, the CDR3 is TGCGCCAGCAGCGAAAATTACAGGGGAGAAGGCTACACCTTC. It translates to CASSENYRGEGYTF.

V usage is TRBV5-1 and J usage is TRBJ2-7; TRBD2 agrees at 8 bases. This CDR3 comprises 14 residues. V shed 4 bases, J shed 6 bases, and the junction held 9 bases outside the gene matches. From germline, CDR1 is SGHRS and CDR2 YFSETQ. CDR3 protein: CASSTGGVAAEQYF. The CDR3 DNA reads TGCGCCAGCAGCACGGGGGGGGTGGCGGCCGAGCAGTACTTC.

This rearrangement joins TRBV7-2 to TRBJ2-7, with D possibly matching TRBD2 (6 bases). The CDR3 loop spans 15 amino acids. Between the trimmed V and J ends, which lost 3 bases and 3 bases, there was a span of 15 bases. Looked up from germline, CDR1 is SGHTA and CDR2 is FQGNSA. Here the CDR3 reads CASSLAGTSVYEQYF. CDR3 nucleotide sequence: TGTGCCAGCAGCTTGGCCGGGACTTCAGTCTACGAGCAGTACTTC.

The J gene is TRBJ2-7, the V gene TRBV27, with TRBD1 matching 7 bases. Germline V gene lookup returns CDR1 MNHEY and CDR2 SMNVEV (reference sequence). Germline trimming cut 6 bases from V and 2 bases from J; bases unmatched to any gene: 7. There are 14 residues in the CDR3. The chain's CDR3 is CASRPLDRPYEQYF. The DNA for the CDR3 is TGTGCCAGCAGGCCACTGGACAGGCCCTACGAGCAGTACTTC.

The chain combines TRBV5-5 with TRBJ1-3, with D tentatively TRBD1 (6 bases). This CDR3 spans 15 amino acids. The V gene's germline CDR1 is SGHKS and CDR2 YYEKEE (reference sequence). The V gene lost 0 bases and the J gene lost 2 bases, with 9 bases spanning the gap. This CDR3 reads CASSLESGAGNTIYF. CDR3 DNA: TGTGCCAGCAGCTTGGAGTCAGGGGCTGGAAACACCATATATTTT.

The rearrangement joins TRBV7-8 to TRBJ1-5; no clear D. Germline CDR1 and CDR2: SGHVS and FQNEAQ. V gave up 1 base and J gave up 1 base, with 5 bases separating them. The CDR3 totals 14 residues. In nucleotides, the CDR3 is TGTGCCAGCAGCTTAGTGGGCAGCAATCAGCCCCAGCATTTT. It codes for CASSLVGSNQPQHF.

J is TRBJ2-7 and V is TRBV5-1; 7 positions agree with TRBD1. J gave up 4 bases and V 4 bases, and 14 bases lay outside the gene matches. This CDR3 has 16 amino acids. The germline CDR1 and CDR2 sequences are SGHRS and YFSETQ. CDR3 sequence: CASSPGTALTMYEQYF. As DNA, the CDR3 is TGCGCCAGCAGCCCGGGGACAGCCCTAACTATGTACGAGCAGTACTTC.

This sequence joins TRBV7-8 and TRBJ2-3; 12 bases map to TRBD2. CDR1 and CDR2 from the germline V gene are SGHVS and FQNEAQ. The CDR3 has 16 residues. Trimming cost V 5 bases and J 1 base; bases outside gene matches: 4. Here the CDR3 DNA reads TGTGCCAGCAGCCCGCGGACTAGCGGGGGCACAGATACGCAGTATTTT. Encoded protein: CASSPRTSGGTDTQYF.

The chain uses TRBV28 and TRBJ2-7, with 7 bases fitting TRBD1. The CDR3 loop spans 15 amino acids. The V gene's germline CDR1 is MDHEN and CDR2 SYDVKM. The ends lost 2 bases at V and 9 bases at J; junction bases unmatched: 13. The CDR3 protein is CASSLPRGGVEGQYF. Here the CDR3 DNA reads TGTGCCAGCAGTTTACCCAGAGGGGGCGTAGAGGGGCAGTACTTC.

J is TRBJ2-5 and V is TRBV19; 10 nucleotides align to TRBD2. Germline loops: CDR1 LNHDA, CDR2 SQIVND (reference sequence). V lost 5 bases to trimming and J lost 0 bases; unmatched junction nucleotides: 6. CDR3 length: 16 residues. For the CDR3, the DNA is TGTGCCAGTAGTGATACTAGCGGGGACCACCAAGAGACCCAGTACTTC. Translation: CASSDTSGDHQETQYF.

The rearrangement joins TRBV11-2 to TRBJ2-5; weak D call: TRBD2 (6 bases). Germline V gives CDR1 SGHAT, CDR2 FQNNGV. Trimming shortened V by 5 bases and J by 9 bases, and 7 bases separated the two germline ends. This CDR3 is 10 amino acids long. CDR3 loop: CASSQRAQYF. CDR3 sequence (DNA): TGTGCCAGCAGCCAGCGGGCCCAGTACTTC.

J is TRBJ2-3 and V is TRBV6-1, with a tentative D call TRBD2 (6 bases). CDR3 length: 14 amino acids. CDR1 is MNHNS, CDR2 SASEGT, per germline. V gave up 10 bases and J gave up 11 bases, with 25 bases separating them. In nucleotides, the CDR3 is TGTGCCACCCCATGGAACGGCCCGCGGGATGGGCAGTATTTT. Protein: CATPWNGPRDGQYF.

The chain is built from TRBV18 and TRBJ1-4; tentatively, D is TRBD1 (5 bases). Trimming shortened V by 6 bases and J by 0 bases, and 11 bases separated the two germline ends. The CDR3 loop spans 15 amino acids. The germline V gene has CDR1 KGHSH and CDR2 LQKENI. As DNA, the CDR3 is TGTGCCAGCTCGTTATCAGGGTCAACTAATGAAAAACTGTTTTTT. Translated: CASSLSGSTNEKLFF.

The CDR3 reads CASSRTLSSNQPQHF. CDR3 DNA: TGCGCCAGCAGCCGGACACTTTCTAGCAATCAGCCCCAGCATTTT. The rearrangement joins TRBV4-1 to TRBJ1-5; possibly TRBD1 for D (5 bases). V lost 4 bases and J lost 0, with 10 bases in between. The CDR3 has 15 residues. Germline CDR1 is MGHRA and CDR2 is YSYEKL.

The chain combines TRBV29-1 with TRBJ2-7, with 11 positions matching TRBD1. The germline V gene has CDR1 SQVTM and CDR2 ANQGSEA. This CDR3 has 15 amino acids. The trim removed 6 bases at V and 3 bases at J, leaving 10 bases unmatched. CDR3 protein: CSVVLDGTGGYEQYF. DNA for the CDR3: TGCAGCGTCGTTTTAGACGGGACAGGGGGCTACGAGCAGTACTTC.

In DNA form, the CDR3 reads TGTGCCAGCATGAGGAGTCTCAGGGTAGGGGATGAAAAACTGTTTTTT. Residues: CASMRSLRVGDEKLFF. This rearrangement joins TRBV2 to TRBJ1-4; D perhaps matches TRBD1 (5 bases). V lost 7 bases to trimming and J lost 6 bases, with 21 bases between them. This CDR3 spans 16 amino acids. CDR1 is SNHLY and CDR2 is FYNNEI in the germline V gene.

The V and J genes are TRBV19 and TRBJ1-5, with D unclear. V was shortened by 1 base and J by 11 bases, with 9 bases between the two germline ends. Germline V lookup: CDR1 LNHDA, CDR2 SQIVND (reference sequence). CDR3 length equals 12 residues. The CDR3 DNA is TGTGCCAGTAGTATAGGCCGCAGTACCCAGCATTTT. Translating gives CASSIGRSTQHF.

This rearrangement joins TRBV6-5 to TRBJ2-7; D uncertain. CDR3 length equals 13 residues. V was shortened by 7 bases and J by 3 bases, with 13 bases between the two germline ends. Germline CDR1 and CDR2: MNHEY and SVGAGI. The CDR3 sequence: CASTPALSYEQYF. CDR3 bases: TGTGCCAGCACTCCAGCGTTAAGCTACGAGCAGTACTTC.

The chain joins TRBV6-5 to TRBJ1-4, with D maybe TRBD1 (5 bases). V dropped 6 bases and J dropped 8 bases, with 10 bases sitting between them. The germline V gene encodes CDR1 MNHEY and CDR2 SVGAGI. This CDR3 region has 12 residues. CDR3 residues: CASRGRREKLFF. CDR3 sequence (DNA): TGTGCCAGCAGGGGGCGGCGCGAAAAACTGTTTTTT.

V is TRBV9 and J is TRBJ1-5; D gene ambiguous. This CDR3 region has 14 residues. Germline CDR1 reads SGDLS; CDR2 reads YYNGEE. V was clipped by 3 bases and J by 6 bases, with 13 bases between them. The CDR3 is CASSAAQEGQPQHF. The CDR3 coding sequence is TGTGCCAGCAGCGCCGCCCAAGAGGGTCAGCCCCAGCATTTT.

The chain has TRBV9 and TRBJ2-7; D perhaps matches TRBD1 (5 bases). V gave up 0 bases and J gave up 1 base, with 17 bases separating them. The germline CDR1 and CDR2 sequences are SGDLS and YYNGEE. This CDR3 comprises 17 residues. In DNA form, the CDR3 reads TGTGCCAGCAGCGTAGCTGTATCAGGACACCAGTCCTACGAGCAGTACTTC. Its protein product is CASSVAVSGHQSYEQYF.